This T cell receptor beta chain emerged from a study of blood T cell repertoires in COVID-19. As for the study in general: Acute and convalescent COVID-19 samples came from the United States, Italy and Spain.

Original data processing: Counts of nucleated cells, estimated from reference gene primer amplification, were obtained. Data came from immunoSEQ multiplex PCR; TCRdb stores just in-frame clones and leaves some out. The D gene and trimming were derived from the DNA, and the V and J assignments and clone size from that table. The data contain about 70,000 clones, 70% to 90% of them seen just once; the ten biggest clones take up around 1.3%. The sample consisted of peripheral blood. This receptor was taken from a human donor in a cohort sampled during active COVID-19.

CDR3: CASLAGAANIQYF. DNA for the CDR3: TGTGCCAGTTTAGCGGGAGCCGCCAACATTCAGTACTTC. This chain connects TRBV19 to TRBJ2-4; 9 nucleotides align to TRBD2. Germline V gene data show CDR1 as LNHDA and CDR2 as SQIVND (reference sequence). The CDR3 extends over 13 amino acids. Trimming at V came to 8 bases and at J to 7 bases, leaving 6 bases not matched to a gene. Full variable domain (remainder filled in from reference TRBV19 and TRBJ2-4): DGGITQSPKYLFRKEGQNVTLSCEQNLNHDAMYWYRQDPGQGLRLIYYSQIVNDFQKGDIAEGYSVSREKKESFPLTVTSAQKNPTAFYLCASLAGAANIQYFGAGTRLSVL.